Given below is one T cell receptor (beta chain) in context. The antigen is not known. Per the germline V gene, CDR1 is MGHRA and CDR2 is YSYEKL. Between the trimmed V and J ends, which lost 0 bases and 9 bases, there was a span of 24 bases. This CDR3 is 18 amino acids long. These data are taken from a study of cytotoxic CD8 clonotypes in ibrutinib-treated CLL. In the study overall: Samples averaged approximately 260,000 productive templates and some 91,000 productive rearrangements. Whole-study findings and limits: Higher circulating CD8+ T-cell counts strongly accompanied higher baseline clonality, above age-matched healthy donors. There were differences in sampling times between sustained-remission and progressing patients.

Researchers set a sequencing depth target of 1 in 200,000 to 1 in 1 million T cells. Profiled with immunoSEQ multiplex PCR; TCRdb holds only in-frame clones, not every one. The sample holds 300,000 to 350,000 clones, 80% seen once. The chain recombines TRBV4-1 with TRBJ1-3, with TRBD1 as a possible D gene (6 bases). The specimen was PBMCs, collected before ibrutinib treatment. This receptor was obtained from a human donor with chronic lymphocytic leukemia. The CDR3 loop is CASSQDFVYRVMSRTIYF. CDR3 DNA sequence: TGCGCCAGCAGCCAAGATTTCGTCTACAGGGTTATGTCCCGCACCATATATTTT.